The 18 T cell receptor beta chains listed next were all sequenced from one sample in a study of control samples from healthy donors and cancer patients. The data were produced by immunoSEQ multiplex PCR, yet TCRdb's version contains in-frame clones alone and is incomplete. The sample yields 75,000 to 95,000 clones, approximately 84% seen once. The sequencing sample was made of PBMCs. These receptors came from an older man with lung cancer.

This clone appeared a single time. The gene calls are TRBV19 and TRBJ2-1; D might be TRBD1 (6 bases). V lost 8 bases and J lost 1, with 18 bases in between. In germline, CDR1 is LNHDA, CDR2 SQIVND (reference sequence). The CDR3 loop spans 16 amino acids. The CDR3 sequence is CASCGVQGRSYNEQFF. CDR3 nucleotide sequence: TGTGCCAGTTGCGGAGTCCAGGGGCGATCCTACAATGAGCAGTTCTTC.

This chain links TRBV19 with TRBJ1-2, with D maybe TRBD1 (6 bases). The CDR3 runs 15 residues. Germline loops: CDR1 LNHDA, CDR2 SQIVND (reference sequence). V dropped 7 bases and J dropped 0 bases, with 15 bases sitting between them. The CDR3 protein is CASTKDRTANYGYTF. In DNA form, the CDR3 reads TGTGCCAGTACCAAGGACAGAACAGCTAACTATGGCTACACCTTC.

The CDR3 coding sequence is TGTGCCAGCAGACCTGGGGGGATCTCCTACGAGCAGTACTTC. Protein: CASRPGGISYEQYF. The V call is TRBV21-1, the J call TRBJ2-7; the table calls TRBD2, which could not be checked here. TRBV21-1 counts as a pseudogene. This CDR3 has 14 residues.

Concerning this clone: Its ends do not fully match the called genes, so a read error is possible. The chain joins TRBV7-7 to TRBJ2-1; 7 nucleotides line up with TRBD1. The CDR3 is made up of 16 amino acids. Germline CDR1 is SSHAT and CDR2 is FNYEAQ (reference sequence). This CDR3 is CASSFYRDRRYNEQFF. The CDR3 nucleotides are TGTGCTAGCAGCTTTTACCGGGACAGAAGGTACAATGAGCAGTTCTTC.

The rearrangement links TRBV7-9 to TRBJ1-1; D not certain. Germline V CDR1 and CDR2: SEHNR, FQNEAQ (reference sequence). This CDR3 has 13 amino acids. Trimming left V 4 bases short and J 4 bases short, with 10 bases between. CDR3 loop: CASSSSAGTEAFF. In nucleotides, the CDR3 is TGTGCCAGCAGCTCTTCGGCAGGCACTGAAGCTTTCTTT.

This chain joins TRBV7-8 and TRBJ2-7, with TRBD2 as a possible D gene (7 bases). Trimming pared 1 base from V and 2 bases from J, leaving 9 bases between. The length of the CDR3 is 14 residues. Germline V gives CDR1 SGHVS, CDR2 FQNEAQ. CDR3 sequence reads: CASSLGGGAYEQYF. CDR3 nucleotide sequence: TGTGCCAGCAGCTTAGGAGGGGGGGCCTACGAGCAGTACTTC.

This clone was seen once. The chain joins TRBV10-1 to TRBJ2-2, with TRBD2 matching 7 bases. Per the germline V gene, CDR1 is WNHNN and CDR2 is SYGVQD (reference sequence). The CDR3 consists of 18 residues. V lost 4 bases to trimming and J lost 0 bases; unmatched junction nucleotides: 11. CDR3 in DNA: TGCGCCAGCAGTGGGCCTAGCGGACTTTCCGCGAACACCGGGGAGCTGTTTTTT. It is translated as CASSGPSGLSANTGELFF.

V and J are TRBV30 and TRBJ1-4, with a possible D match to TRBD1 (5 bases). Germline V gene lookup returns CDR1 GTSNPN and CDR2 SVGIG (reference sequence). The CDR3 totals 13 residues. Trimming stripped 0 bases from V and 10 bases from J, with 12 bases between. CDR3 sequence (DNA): TGTGCCTGGAGTGTAGGGGCAAGCGGAAAACTGTTTTTT. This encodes CAWSVGASGKLFF.

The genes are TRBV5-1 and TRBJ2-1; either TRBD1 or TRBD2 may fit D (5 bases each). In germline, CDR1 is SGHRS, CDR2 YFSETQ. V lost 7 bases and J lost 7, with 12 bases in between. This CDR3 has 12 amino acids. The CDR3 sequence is CASWARGNEQFF. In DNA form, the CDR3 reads TGCGCCAGCTGGGCGAGGGGTAATGAGCAGTTCTTC.

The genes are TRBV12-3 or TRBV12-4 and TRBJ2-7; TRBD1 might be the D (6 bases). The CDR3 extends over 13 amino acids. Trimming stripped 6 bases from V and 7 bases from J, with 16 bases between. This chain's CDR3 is CASSYATGREQYF. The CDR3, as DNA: TGTGCCAGCAGCTACGCTACAGGGCGGGAGCAGTACTTC.

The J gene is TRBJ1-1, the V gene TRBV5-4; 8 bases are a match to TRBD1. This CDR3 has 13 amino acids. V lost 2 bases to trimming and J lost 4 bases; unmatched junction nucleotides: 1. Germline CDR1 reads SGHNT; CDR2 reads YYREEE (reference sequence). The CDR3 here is CASSFTGGTEAFF. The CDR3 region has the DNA TGTGCCAGCAGCTTCACAGGGGGCACTGAAGCTTTCTTT.

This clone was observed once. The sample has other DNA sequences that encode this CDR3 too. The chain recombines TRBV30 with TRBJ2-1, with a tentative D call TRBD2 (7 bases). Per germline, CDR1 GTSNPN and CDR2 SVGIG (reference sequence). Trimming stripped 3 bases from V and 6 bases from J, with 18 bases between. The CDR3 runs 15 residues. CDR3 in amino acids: CAWSRGGALANEQFF. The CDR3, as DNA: TGTGCCTGGAGCCGAGGGGGGGCGCTGGCCAATGAGCAGTTCTTC.

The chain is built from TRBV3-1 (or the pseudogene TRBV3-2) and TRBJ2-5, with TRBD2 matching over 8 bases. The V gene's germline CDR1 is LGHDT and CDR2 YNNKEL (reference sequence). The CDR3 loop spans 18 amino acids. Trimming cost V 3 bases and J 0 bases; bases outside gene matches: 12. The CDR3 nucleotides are TGTGCCAGCAGCCATGATTACCAGCGGGGGAGGTACCAAGAGACCCAGTACTTC. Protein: CASSHDYQRGRYQETQYF.

For the CDR3, the DNA is TGTGCCAGCAGCAAAGGGACTGTTGGAAACACCATATATTTT. It specifies CASSKGTVGNTIYF. The chain is built from TRBV14 and TRBJ1-3; a possible D gene is TRBD1 (5 bases). Germline-derived CDR1 and CDR2 are SGHDN and FVKESK. Trimming removed 5 bases at V and 3 bases at J, with 11 bases between. This CDR3 has 14 residues.

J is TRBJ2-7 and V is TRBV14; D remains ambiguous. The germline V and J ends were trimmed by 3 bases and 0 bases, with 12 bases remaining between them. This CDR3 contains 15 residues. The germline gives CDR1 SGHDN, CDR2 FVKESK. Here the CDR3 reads CASSHSHTSSYEQYF. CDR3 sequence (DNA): TGTGCCAGCAGCCATTCTCACACGAGCTCCTACGAGCAGTACTTC.

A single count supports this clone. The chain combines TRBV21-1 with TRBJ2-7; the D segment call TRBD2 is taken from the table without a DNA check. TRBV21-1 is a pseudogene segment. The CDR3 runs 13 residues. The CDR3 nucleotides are TGTGCCAGCAGCACGCCGACTTCCTACGAGCAGTACTTC. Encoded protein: CASSTPTSYEQYF.

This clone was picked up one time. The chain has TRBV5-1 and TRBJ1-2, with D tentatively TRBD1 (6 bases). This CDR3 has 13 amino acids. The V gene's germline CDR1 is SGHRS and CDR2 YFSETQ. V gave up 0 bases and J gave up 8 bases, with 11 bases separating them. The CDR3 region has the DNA TGCGCCAGCAGCTTGGCGGGGGCGAGGGGCTACACCTTC. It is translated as CASSLAGARGYTF.

The CDR3, as DNA: TGTGCCAGCAGTTCCTCGGGGCAGGGGGCCAAAAACATTCAGTACTTC. Translated: CASSSSGQGAKNIQYF. The chain recombines TRBV28 with TRBJ2-4; D perhaps matches TRBD1 (6 bases). This CDR3 has 16 amino acids. Germline CDR1 reads MDHEN; CDR2 reads SYDVKM. Trimming stripped 4 bases from V and 1 base from J, with 14 bases between.